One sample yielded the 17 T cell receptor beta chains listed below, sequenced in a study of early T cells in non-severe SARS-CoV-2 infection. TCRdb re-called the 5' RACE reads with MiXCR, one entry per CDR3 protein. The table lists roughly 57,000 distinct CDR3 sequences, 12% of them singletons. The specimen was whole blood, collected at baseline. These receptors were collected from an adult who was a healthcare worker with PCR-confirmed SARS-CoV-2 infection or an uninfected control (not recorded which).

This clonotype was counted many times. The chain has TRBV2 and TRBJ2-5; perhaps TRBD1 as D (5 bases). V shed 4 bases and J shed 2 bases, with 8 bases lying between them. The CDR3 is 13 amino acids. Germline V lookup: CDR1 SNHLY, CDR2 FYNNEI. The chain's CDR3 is CASSAPGQETQYF. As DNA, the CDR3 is TGTGCCAGCAGTGCGCCAGGGCAAGAGACCCAGTACTTC.

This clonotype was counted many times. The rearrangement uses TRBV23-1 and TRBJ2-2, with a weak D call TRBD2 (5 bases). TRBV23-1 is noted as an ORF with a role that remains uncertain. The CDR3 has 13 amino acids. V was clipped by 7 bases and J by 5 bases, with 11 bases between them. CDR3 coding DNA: TGCGCCAGCATTTGCAGGACTACCGGGGAGCTGTTTTTT. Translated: CASICRTTGELFF.

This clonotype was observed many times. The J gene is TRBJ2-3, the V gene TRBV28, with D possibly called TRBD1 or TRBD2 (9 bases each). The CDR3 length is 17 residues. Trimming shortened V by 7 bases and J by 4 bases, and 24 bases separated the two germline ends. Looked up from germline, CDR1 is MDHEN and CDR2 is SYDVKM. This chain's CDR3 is CASTLRGQGGRADTQYF. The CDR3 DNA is TGTGCCAGCACCTTGCGGGGACAGGGCGGGAGGGCAGATACGCAGTATTTT. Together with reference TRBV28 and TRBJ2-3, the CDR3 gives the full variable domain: DVKVTQSSRYLVKRTGEKVFLECVQDMDHENMFWYRQDPGLGLRLIYFSYDVKMKEKGDIPEGYSVSREKKERFSLILESASTNQTSMYLCASTLRGQGGRADTQYFGPGTRLTVL.

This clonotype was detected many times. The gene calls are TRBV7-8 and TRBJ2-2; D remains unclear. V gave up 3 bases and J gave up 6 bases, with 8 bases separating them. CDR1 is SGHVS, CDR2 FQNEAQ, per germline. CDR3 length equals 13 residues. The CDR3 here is CASSFGTSGELFF. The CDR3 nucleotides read TGTGCCAGCAGCTTTGGCACCTCCGGGGAGCTGTTTTTT.

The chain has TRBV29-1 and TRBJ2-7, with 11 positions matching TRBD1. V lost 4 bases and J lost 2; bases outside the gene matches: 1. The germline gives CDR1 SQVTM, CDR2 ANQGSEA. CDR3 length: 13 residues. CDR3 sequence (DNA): TGCAGCGTTGCGGGACAGGGGGCCTACGAGCAGTACTTC. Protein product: CSVAGQGAYEQYF.

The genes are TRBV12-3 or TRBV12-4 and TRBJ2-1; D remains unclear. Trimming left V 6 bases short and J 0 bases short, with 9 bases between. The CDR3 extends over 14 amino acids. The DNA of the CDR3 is TGTGCCAGCAGCTCCAGGAGCTCCTACAATGAGCAGTTCTTC. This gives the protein CASSSRSSYNEQFF.

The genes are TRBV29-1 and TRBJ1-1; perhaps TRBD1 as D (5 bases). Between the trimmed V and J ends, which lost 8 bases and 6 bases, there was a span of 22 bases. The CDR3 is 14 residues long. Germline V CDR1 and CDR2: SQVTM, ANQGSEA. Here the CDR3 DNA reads TGCAGCACCGCAACGGCACACAGGTGGCCTGAAGCTTTCTTT. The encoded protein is CSTATAHRWPEAFF.

This chain's CDR3 is CSAPGTGIYTQYF. As DNA, the CDR3 is TGCAGCGCCCCCGGGACAGGGATATATACGCAGTATTTT. The chain joins TRBV29-1 to TRBJ2-3; TRBD1 agrees at 9 bases. J gave up 7 bases and V 7 bases, and 9 bases lay outside the gene matches. CDR3 length: 13 residues. CDR1 is SQVTM, CDR2 ANQGSEA, per germline.

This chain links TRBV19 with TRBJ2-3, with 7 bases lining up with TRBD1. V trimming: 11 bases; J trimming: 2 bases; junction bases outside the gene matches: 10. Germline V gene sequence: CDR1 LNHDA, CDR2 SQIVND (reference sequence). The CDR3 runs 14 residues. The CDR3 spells CASRPGQLTDTQYF. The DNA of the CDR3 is TGTGCCTCCCGACCGGGACAGCTCACAGATACGCAGTATTTT.

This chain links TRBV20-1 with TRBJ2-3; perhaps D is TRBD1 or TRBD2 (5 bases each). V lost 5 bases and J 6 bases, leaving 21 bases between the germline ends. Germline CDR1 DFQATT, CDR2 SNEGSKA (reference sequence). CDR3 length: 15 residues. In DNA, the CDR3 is TGCAGTGCTGGGGGTCTAGAGCATTACTGGGATACGCAGTATTTT. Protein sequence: CSAGGLEHYWDTQYF.

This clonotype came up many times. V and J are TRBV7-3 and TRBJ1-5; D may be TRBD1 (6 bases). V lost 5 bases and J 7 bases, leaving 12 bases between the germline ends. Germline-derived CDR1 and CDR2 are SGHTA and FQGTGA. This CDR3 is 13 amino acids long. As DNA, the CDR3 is TGTGCCAGCAGCACACAACAGGGCCAGCCCCAGCATTTT. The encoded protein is CASSTQQGQPQHF.

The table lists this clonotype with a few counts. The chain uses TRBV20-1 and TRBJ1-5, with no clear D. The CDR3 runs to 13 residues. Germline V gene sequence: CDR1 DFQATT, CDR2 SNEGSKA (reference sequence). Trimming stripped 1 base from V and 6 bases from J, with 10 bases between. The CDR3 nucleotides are TGCAGTGCTAGAGTTGGAGGGATTCAGCCCCAGCATTTT. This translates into CSARVGGIQPQHF.

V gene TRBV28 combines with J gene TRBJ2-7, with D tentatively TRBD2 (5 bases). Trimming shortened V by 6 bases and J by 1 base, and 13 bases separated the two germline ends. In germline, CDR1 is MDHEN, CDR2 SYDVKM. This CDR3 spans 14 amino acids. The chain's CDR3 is CASRSASRSYEQYF. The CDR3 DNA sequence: TGTGCCAGCAGGTCGGCTAGCAGATCCTACGAGCAGTACTTC. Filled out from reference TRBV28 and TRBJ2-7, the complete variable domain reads DVKVTQSSRYLVKRTGEKVFLECVQDMDHENMFWYRQDPGLGLRLIYFSYDVKMKEKGDIPEGYSVSREKKERFSLILESASTNQTSMYLCASRSASRSYEQYFGPGTRLTVT.

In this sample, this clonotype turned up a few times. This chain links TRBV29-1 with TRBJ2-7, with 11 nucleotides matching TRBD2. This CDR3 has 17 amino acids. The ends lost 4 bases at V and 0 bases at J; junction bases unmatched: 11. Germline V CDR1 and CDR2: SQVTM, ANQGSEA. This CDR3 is CSVVGLAGGLSSYEQYF. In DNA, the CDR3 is TGCAGCGTTGTCGGTCTAGCGGGAGGCCTGAGCTCCTACGAGCAGTACTTC.

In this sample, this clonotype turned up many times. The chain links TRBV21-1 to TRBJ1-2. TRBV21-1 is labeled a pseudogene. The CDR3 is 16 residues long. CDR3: CASLKTRSPANYGYTF. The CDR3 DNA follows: TGTGCCAGCCTGAAGACTCGATCACCCGCTAACTATGGCTACACCTTC.

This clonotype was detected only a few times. The CDR3 DNA reads TGCGCCAGCAGCCCGACTAGCGGGGTCCAAGAGACCCAGTACTTC. Its translation: CASSPTSGVQETQYF. V usage is TRBV4-3 and J usage is TRBJ2-5; 11 positions match TRBD2. The CDR3 is made up of 15 amino acids. Germline V gives CDR1 LGHNA, CDR2 YSLEER. With 4 bases clipped from V and 1 base from J, the junction kept 2 bases outside the gene matches.

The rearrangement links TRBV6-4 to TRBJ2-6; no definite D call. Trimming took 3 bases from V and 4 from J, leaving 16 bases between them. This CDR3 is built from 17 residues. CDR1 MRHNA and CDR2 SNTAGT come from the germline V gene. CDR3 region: CASSDGGFGRGANVLTF. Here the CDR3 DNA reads TGTGCCAGCAGTGATGGCGGTTTCGGGCGCGGGGCCAACGTCCTGACTTTC.